This T cell receptor (beta chain) was sequenced in a study of breast tumors, draining lymph nodes, adjacent tissues. The study's findings and limits: Data fit most tumor T cells coming from lymph node, expanding in tumor. Luminal-like breast cancer showed significantly greater tumor-nontumor repertoire similarity than basal-like breast cancer did. Tumor T cell lymph node origin was a supported hypothesis, not proven. Compared with lymph nodes, tumors were less diverse; compared with nontumor tissue, more.

This clonotype was seen many times. No antigen is known for it. Samples came from axillary lymph nodes draining the breast cancer. TCRdb redid the calling of the multiplex PCR reads with MiXCR, one entry per CDR3 protein. The sample contains under 250,000 distinct CDR3 sequences, around 32% of which appear only once. The sequence came from a female donor with breast cancer. Some clones in this sample may be carry-over from other donors' samples. The material sequenced was axillary lymph node tissue.

For the CDR3, the DNA is TGTGCCAGCAGCTCTAAAGAGACCCAGTACTTC. Translated: CASSSKETQYF. The genes are TRBV5-5 and TRBJ2-5, with D hard to call. Germline V gives CDR1 SGHKS, CDR2 YYEKEE (reference sequence). This CDR3 region has 11 residues. The V and J ends lost 3 bases and 3 bases respectively, with 3 bases between them.